This TCR beta chain was documented in a study of circulating CD8 cells and anti-PD-1 response in melanoma. Using roughly 15 ng of total RNA, TCR libraries were made with the QIAseq Immune Repertoire TCR panel. A single record per CDR3 protein comes from TCRdb applying MiXCR to the reads. The sample has about 1,800 distinct CDR3 sequences, 7% to 8.5% seen once; the top ten hold about 8.2%. Study observations and caveats: Generally, no replicate experiments were performed.

Sorting of live CD3+CD8+TCRalphabeta+ cells by PD-1 and/or TIGIT gave four subsets. This clonotype is judged large. Its matching antigen is unknown. This specimen was CD8+ T cells from PBMCs, taken at baseline or after one month of anti-PD-1 therapy (not recorded which). This TCR derives from a human donor with melanoma.

The CDR3 spells CASSFSDPGELFF. DNA of the CDR3: TGTGCCAGCAGCTTTAGTGATCCCGGGGAGCTGTTTTTT. The rearrangement links TRBV5-4 to TRBJ2-2; D is unresolved. The germline V gene has CDR1 SGHNT and CDR2 YYREEE (reference sequence). This CDR3 is built from 13 residues. V lost 2 bases to trimming and J lost 6 bases, with 8 bases between them.